This T cell receptor beta chain was recorded in a study of T cells after yellow fever vaccination (dated by TCRdb to between 2018 and 2021). Regarding the research as a whole: Libraries from fractions with low cell numbers were prepared with the SMART-Seq v4 Ultra Low Input RNA kit. To track T-cell clones before and after primary and booster YFV17D yellow fever vaccination, bulk TCR alpha and beta repertoires were sequenced longitudinally. Blood samples were taken at several timepoints before and after primary and secondary immunization, and bulk PBMC replicates and cell subsets were isolated. Two healthy male donors made up the cohort, one aged 18 to 30 years and the other aged 30 to 40 years. The full study reports these points: Compared with the primary T-cell response, the secondary T-cell response was faster but weaker, reaching its peak on day 5 rather than on day 15. A small fraction of clonotypes appeared in both the CD4 and CD8 compartments, likely as a result of convergent recombination. Because the study included only a couple of donors, the extent to which the findings can be generalized is limited. FACS-sorted repertoires could contain abundant contaminating clonotypes from the bulk population, so computational filtering was required. After the booster, most of the clones that had expanded following primary vaccination were detected again (roughly 96% of CD4 and 88% of CD8), which suggests that memory was broadly maintained.

Notes on this clonotype: This receptor's antigen is unknown. Per-base qualities were not stored, and no clone one base away is much larger.

V ends up 0 bases short and J 5 bases short, with an unmatched junction base count of 4. The germline V gene (reference sequence) supplies CDR1 DFQATT and CDR2 SNEGSKA. From cysteine to phenylalanine, the CDR3 is 14 amino acids long. Left in the record is the CDR3 DNA by itself, 42 bases read in frame from the first base. The meaning of the sample's treatment or condition label: live attenuated yellow fever vaccine strain. At every blood-draw timepoint, two biological replicates of bulk PBMCs were collected. PBMCs were isolated from peripheral blood using a standard Ficoll-Paque protocol. RNA was extracted with TriZol from bulk PBMCs, CD4 and CD8 fractions, and dextramer-positive and dextramer-negative fractions. TCR cDNA was synthesized by 5'RACE template switching, which introduced a universal primer site and unique molecular identifiers. cDNA synthesis was primed from both the TCR alpha and TCR beta constant segments. Two PCR steps were used to amplify libraries, with sample barcodes and sequencing adapters being added in the second step. Libraries were sequenced on Illumina HiSeq 2500 (2x100 bp) or NovaSeq (2x150 bp). The authors processed their data as follows. Demultiplexing of reads and collapsing into UMI consensus sequences were performed with MIGEC, and V(D)J alignment was carried out with MiXCR. Vaccine-responding clonotypes were identified with edgeR using replicate PBMC samples, with FDR below 0.01 and a log2 fold change above 5 up to day 15 being required. Each bulk clonotype received a CD4 or CD8 identity based on whether the sequenced CD4 or CD8 repertoire contained that clonotype at higher abundance. TCRdb reanalyzed the raw reads on its own, using fastp at Q25 for trimming and MiXCR for clone calling, and kept in-frame beta chains. Identical CDR3 protein sequences are pooled into one entry, listed with their most common genes and DNA. These V and J calls rely on TCRdb rather than the paper's analysis. The sample table holds hundreds of thousands of distinct CDR3 sequences, of which 9% to 15% were seen once. The ten largest make up 15% of the sample.

This chain is built from TRBV20-1 and TRBJ2-7; TRBD1 matches 10 bases in the middle. The TCR originated in a man aged 30-40 years who received the YFV17D yellow fever vaccine. Sample: PBMCs, taken on the day of the yellow fever booster vaccination. CDR3 region: CSARDRDRGDEQYF. The base sequence is TGCAGTGCTAGAGACCGGGACAGGGGAGACGAGCAGTACTTC.